This T cell receptor beta chain is drawn from a study of patients and donors after allogeneic stem cell transplantation. TCRdb passed the RT-PCR reads through MiXCR, listing each CDR3 protein once. Among about 160,000 distinct CDR3 sequences listed, about a third were seen once. The sequence came from a human donor who was either an allogeneic HSCT recipient or a stem cell or donor lymphocyte infusion donor (not recorded which). It is not recorded whose cells these are; they may come from a transplant donor. Sequencing input: blood, either unsorted or a sorted T cell fraction (not recorded which).

CDR3 sequence (DNA): TGTGCCAGCAGCTTAGTGCGTCCCGGGACAGGGAAGGCTGAAGCTTTCTTT. This sequence encodes CASSLVRPGTGKAEAFF. This chain uses TRBV7-2 with TRBJ1-1; 9 nucleotides line up with TRBD1. The germline gives CDR1 SGHTA, CDR2 FQGNSA. The V gene end was trimmed by 1 base and the J gene end by 6 bases; junction bases not matched to a gene: 12. The CDR3 has 17 residues. The whole variable domain, remainder taken from reference TRBV7-2 and TRBJ1-1, is GAGVSQSPSNKVTEKGKDVELRCDPISGHTALYWYRQSLGQGLEFLIYFQGNSAPDKSGLPSDRFSAERTGGSVSTLTIQRTQQEDSAVYLCASSLVRPGTGKAEAFFGQGTRLTVV.